A selection of T cell receptor beta chains follows, all from one sample in a study of T cell changes during pregnancy in multiple sclerosis. The repertoire was sequenced with immunoSEQ multiplex PCR; TCRdb's copy has only in-frame clones and lacks some. The sample contains roughly 40,000 clones, roughly nine tenths of which appear only once. Material: CD4+ T cells from peripheral blood mononuclear cells, obtained before pregnancy. These receptors came from a female donor with multiple sclerosis, enrolled in a pregnancy study. Each CDR3 is given with its conserved first and last residue. A D gene is named only where the DNA matches it firmly. The size field is filled for only some rows; it gives once, few, many or a size class.

D	size	V	J	DNA	CDR3
TRBD1	.	TRBV9	TRBJ2-1	TGTGCCAGCAGCGAGGACAGGAGCTCCTACAATGAGCAGTTCTTC	CASSEDRSSYNEQFF
.	once	TRBV11-2	TRBJ2-7	TGTGCCAGCAGCTTTCCGCGACGTCACTCGGCGGGCCCATCCTACGAGCAGTACTTC	CASSFPRRHSAGPSYEQYF
TRBD2	.	TRBV19	TRBJ2-5	TGTGCCAGCAGTACAGTGACTAGCGCGATAGAGACCCAGTACTTC	CASSTVTSAIETQYF
TRBD2	.	TRBV7-9	TRBJ2-1	TGTGCCAGCAGCTTGGCTAGCGGTGTTAGCCCCGCCTTTAATGAGCAGTTCTTC	CASSLASGVSPAFNEQFF
TRBD2	once	TRBV10-3	TRBJ2-2	TGTGCCATCAGTGACTCTAGCGGGAGGGCAGGGACCGGGGAGCTGTTTTTT	CAISDSSGRAGTGELFF
TRBD1	.	TRBV27	TRBJ2-1	TGTGCCAGCAGTTTCCCTGGGACAGGGGGCTTCTCAGGGGCTGGGTCCTACAATGAGCAGTTCTTC	CASSFPGTGGFSGAGSYNEQFF
TRBD2	.	TRBV28	TRBJ2-3	TGTGCCAGCAGTATTCCTAGCGGTGCAGATACGCAGTATTTT	CASSIPSGADTQYF
.	.	TRBV19	TRBJ2-7	TGTGCCAGTAGTCAACAAGTCAGACTAGGATCCTCCTACGAGCAGTACTTC	CASSQQVRLGSSYEQYF
.	.	TRBV29-1	TRBJ1-2	TGCAGCGGCCTGGACGGACGCGGGGGCTACACCTTC	CSGLDGRGGYTF
TRBD1	.	TRBV5-1	TRBJ1-5	TGCGCCAGCAGCTTGTCAGGGGGCGCAGAGCAGCCCCAGCATTTT	CASSLSGGAEQPQHF
.	.	TRBV14	TRBJ1-4	TGTGCCAGCAGCCAAGATCATAGAAAACTGTTTTTT	CASSQDHRKLFF
.	.	TRBV5-4	TRBJ2-6	TGTGCCAGCAGCTTGGCCCGAGGCAACTCTGGGGCCAACGTCCTGACTTTC	CASSLARGNSGANVLTF
TRBD1	.	TRBV2	TRBJ1-5	TGTGCCAGCAGTGAGTTAGGGGGCCAGCCCCAGCATTTT	CASSELGGQPQHF
TRBD2	.	TRBV4-2	TRBJ2-3	TGTGCCAGCAGCCAAGAATGGTCAGCGGGAGGTCCCCCCCACACAGATACGCAGTATTTT	CASSQEWSAGGPPHTDTQYF
TRBD2	.	TRBV6-1	TRBJ2-3	TGTGCCAGCAGTGAATTCGGGACTACCATACCCACAGATACGCAGTATTTT	CASSEFGTTIPTDTQYF
TRBD1	.	TRBV6-5	TRBJ1-6	TGTGCCAGCAGTTCAATTAGGACAGGAGGGCAAACACCCCTCCACTTT	CASSSIRTGGQTPLHF
.	.	TRBV9	TRBJ1-5	TGTGCCAGCAGCGTAGGGGTGTCGGGGGAGCCCCAGCATTTT	CASSVGVSGEPQHF
.	.	TRBV4-1	TRBJ1-2	TGCGCCAGCAGCCAAGAAGGGGCCGGCTATGGCTACACCTTC	CASSQEGAGYGYTF
.	.	TRBV5-1	TRBJ2-2	TGCGCCAGCAGCTTTGGGACAAACACCGGGGAGCTGTTTTTT	CASSFGTNTGELFF
TRBD1	once	TRBV7-8	TRBJ1-2	TGTGCCAGCAGCGCCGGGACAGGGGCCTATGGCTACACCTTC	CASSAGTGAYGYTF
.	once	TRBV29-1	TRBJ2-1	TGCAGCGTTGGGAACAGGGGAGGTCAAAATGAGCAGTTCTTC	CSVGNRGGQNEQFF
.	.	TRBV9	TRBJ2-7	TGTGCCAGCAGCATAACACAGGGCTACGAGCAGTACTTC	CASSITQGYEQYF
TRBD1	.	TRBV29-1	TRBJ2-1	TGCAGCGTTGAATCCGGGACAGGGGGCTATGAGCAGTTCTTC	CSVESGTGGYEQFF
.	.	TRBV18	TRBJ1-5	TGTGCCAGCTCCCCGCTGGGGGGGGTAAATCCCCAGCATTTT	CASSPLGGVNPQHF
TRBD1	once	TRBV10-3	TRBJ2-4	TGTGCCATCAGTCCGGGACAGAAGGGCATTCAGTACTTC	CAISPGQKGIQYF
TRBD1	few	TRBV7-9	TRBJ1-1	TGTGCCAGCAGCCCTGACAGGGGGTTCACTGAAGCTTTCTTT	CASSPDRGFTEAFF
.	.	TRBV5-4	TRBJ2-1	TGTGCCAGCAGCTTTCCTTCCGCCTACAATGAGCAGTTCTTC	CASSFPSAYNEQFF
.	once	TRBV28	TRBJ1-2	TGTGCCAGCAGTCCCCCAGGGTTTAGCTACACCTTC	CASSPPGFSYTF
.	.	TRBV7-8	TRBJ2-2	TGTGCCAGCAGCTTAGGTCGCACCGGGGAGCTGTTTTTT	CASSLGRTGELFF
.	.	TRBV9	TRBJ2-1	TGTGCCAGCAGCACCCGGGACACGTACAATGAGCAGTTCTTC	CASSTRDTYNEQFF
.	.	TRBV2	TRBJ2-5	TGTGCCAGCACCCAAAACAATATCGGGAAGACCCAGTACTTC	CASTQNNIGKTQYF
.	.	TRBV27	TRBJ2-7	TGTGCCAGCAGTTCCCCTGGACAGCTATCCTACGAGCAGTACTTC	CASSSPGQLSYEQYF
.	.	TRBV5-1	TRBJ1-1	TGCGCCAGCAGCTGGAGGCAGTCCATGAACACTGAAGCTTTCTTT	CASSWRQSMNTEAFF
.	.	TRBV7-2	TRBJ1-4	TGTGCCAGCAGCTTTGGTGTGCTCGCGCGGGAAAAACTGTTTTTT	CASSFGVLAREKLFF
TRBD2	.	TRBV5-1	TRBJ2-1	TGCGCCAGCAGCTTGGGACTAGCGGGAGCGGCTGAGCAGTTCTTC	CASSLGLAGAAEQFF
.	.	TRBV5-4	TRBJ1-3	TGTGCCAGCAGCAACTCCACAGGGCGCTCTGGAAACACCATATATTTT	CASSNSTGRSGNTIYF
.	.	TRBV5-1	TRBJ2-7	TGCGCCAGCAGCGGGCGCTACGAGCAGTACTTC	CASSGRYEQYF
.	once	TRBV13	TRBJ2-1	TGTGCCAGCAGCTCCGCCAAGGGGAGGTTCCTCTCCTACAATGAGCAGTTCTTC	CASSSAKGRFLSYNEQFF
.	.	TRBV4-2	TRBJ2-1	TGTGCCAGCAGCCAAGGGGAGGTTCCCTACAATGAGCAGTTCTTC	CASSQGEVPYNEQFF
.	.	TRBV14	TRBJ2-5	TGTGCCAGCAGCCAAGATCGGGGGCAAGAGACCCAGTACTTC	CASSQDRGQETQYF
TRBD1	.	TRBV18	TRBJ1-5	TGTGCCAGCTCACCATACGACAGGGGGGGAAATCAGCCCCAGCATTTT	CASSPYDRGGNQPQHF